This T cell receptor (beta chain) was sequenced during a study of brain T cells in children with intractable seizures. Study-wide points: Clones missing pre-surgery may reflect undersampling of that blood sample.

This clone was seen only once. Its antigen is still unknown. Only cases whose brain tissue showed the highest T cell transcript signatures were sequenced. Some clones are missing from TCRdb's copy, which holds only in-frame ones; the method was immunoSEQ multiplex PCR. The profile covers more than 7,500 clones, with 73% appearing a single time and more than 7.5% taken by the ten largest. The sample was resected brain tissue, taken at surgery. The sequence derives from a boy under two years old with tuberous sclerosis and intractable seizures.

The DNA for the CDR3 is TGTGCCAGCAGTTACCAGGGCCGGAGATCGGAGACCCAGTACTTC. Its protein is CASSYQGRRSETQYF. The chain has TRBV6-5 and TRBJ2-5; tentatively, D is TRBD1 (5 bases). V lost 2 bases, J lost 5 bases, and 15 bases lay in between. CDR1 MNHEY and CDR2 SVGAGI come from the germline V gene. The CDR3 consists of 15 residues.